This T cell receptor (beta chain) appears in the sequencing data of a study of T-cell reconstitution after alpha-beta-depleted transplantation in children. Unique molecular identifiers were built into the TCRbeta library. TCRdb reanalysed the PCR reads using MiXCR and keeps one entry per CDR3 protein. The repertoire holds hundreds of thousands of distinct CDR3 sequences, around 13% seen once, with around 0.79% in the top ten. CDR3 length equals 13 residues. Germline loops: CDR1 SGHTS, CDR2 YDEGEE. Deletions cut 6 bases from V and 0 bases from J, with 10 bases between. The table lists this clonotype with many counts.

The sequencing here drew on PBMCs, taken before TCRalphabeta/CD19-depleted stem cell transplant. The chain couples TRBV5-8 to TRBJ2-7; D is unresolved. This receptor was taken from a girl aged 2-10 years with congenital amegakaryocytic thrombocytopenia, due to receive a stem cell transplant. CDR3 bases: TGTGCCAGCAACTCTCGCCACTCCTACGAGCAGTACTTC. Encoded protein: CASNSRHSYEQYF. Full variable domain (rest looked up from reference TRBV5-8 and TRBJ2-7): EAGVTQSPTHLIKTRGQQATLRCSPISGHTSVYWYQQALGLGLQFLLWYDEGEERNRGNFPPRFSGRQFPNYSSELNVNALELEDSALYLCASNSRHSYEQYFGPGTRLTVT.